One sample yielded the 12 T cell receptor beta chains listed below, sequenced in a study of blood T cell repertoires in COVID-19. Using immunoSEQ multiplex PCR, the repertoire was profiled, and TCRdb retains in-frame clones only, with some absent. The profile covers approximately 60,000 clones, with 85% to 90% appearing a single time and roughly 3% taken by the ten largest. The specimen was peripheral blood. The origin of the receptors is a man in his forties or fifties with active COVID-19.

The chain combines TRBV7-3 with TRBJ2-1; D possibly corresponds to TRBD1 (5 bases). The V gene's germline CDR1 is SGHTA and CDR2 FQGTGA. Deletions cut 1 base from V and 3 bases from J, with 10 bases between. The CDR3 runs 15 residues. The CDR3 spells CASSLNVGVYNEQFF. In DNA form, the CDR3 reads TGTGCCAGCAGCTTAAATGTAGGGGTCTACAATGAGCAGTTCTTC.

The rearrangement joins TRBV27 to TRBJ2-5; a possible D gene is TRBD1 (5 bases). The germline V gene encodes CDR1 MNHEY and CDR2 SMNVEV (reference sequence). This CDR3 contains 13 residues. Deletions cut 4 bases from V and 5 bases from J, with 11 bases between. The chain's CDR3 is CASSYGGAETQYF. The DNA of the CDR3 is TGTGCCAGCAGTTACGGTGGGGCGGAGACCCAGTACTTC.

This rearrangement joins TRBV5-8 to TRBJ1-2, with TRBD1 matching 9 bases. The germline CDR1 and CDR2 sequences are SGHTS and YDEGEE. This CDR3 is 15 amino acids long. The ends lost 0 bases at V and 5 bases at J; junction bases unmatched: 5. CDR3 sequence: CASSLAGQGRYGYTF. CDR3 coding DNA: TGTGCCAGCAGCTTGGCAGGACAGGGGAGATATGGCTACACCTTC.

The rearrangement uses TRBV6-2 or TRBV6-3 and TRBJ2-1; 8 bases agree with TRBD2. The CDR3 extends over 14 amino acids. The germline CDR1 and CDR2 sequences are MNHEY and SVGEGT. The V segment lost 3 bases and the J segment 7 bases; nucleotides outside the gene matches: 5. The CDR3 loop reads CASSYERGLNEQFF. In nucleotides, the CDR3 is TGTGCCAGCAGTTATGAGCGGGGGTTGAATGAGCAGTTCTTC.

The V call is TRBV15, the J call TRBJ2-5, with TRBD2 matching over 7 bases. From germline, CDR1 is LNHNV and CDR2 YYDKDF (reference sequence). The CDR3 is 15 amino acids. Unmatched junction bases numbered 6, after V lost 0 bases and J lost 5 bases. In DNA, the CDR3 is TGTGCCACCAGCAGAGATCGCGGGGGTGATGAGACCCAGTACTTC. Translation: CATSRDRGGDETQYF.

The CDR3 coding sequence is TGTGCCAGCAGCCAAGGTAGCGGATCTAGCACAGATACGCAGTATTTT. Translating it yields CASSQGSGSSTDTQYF. The chain couples TRBV3-1 (or the pseudogene TRBV3-2) to TRBJ2-3; D may be TRBD2 (6 bases). With 1 base removed from V and 0 bases from J, the gap between germline ends came to 11 bases. The germline V gene has CDR1 LGHDT and CDR2 YNNKEL (reference sequence). The CDR3 covers 16 residues.

The CDR3: CASSPYNLLMSGDEQYF. CDR3 sequence (DNA): TGTGCCAGCAGCCCTTACAACCTCTTGATGAGCGGGGACGAGCAGTACTTC. The J gene is TRBJ2-7, the V gene TRBV3-1 (or the pseudogene TRBV3-2), with 7 bases fitting TRBD2. CDR3 length equals 17 residues. V dropped 4 bases and J dropped 5; count of bases not matched to a gene: 17. Germline CDR1 and CDR2: LGHDT and YNNKEL (reference sequence).

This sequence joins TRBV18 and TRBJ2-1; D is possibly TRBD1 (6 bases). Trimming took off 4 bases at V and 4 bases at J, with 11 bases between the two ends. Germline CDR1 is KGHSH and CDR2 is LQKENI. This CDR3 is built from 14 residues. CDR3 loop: CASSLNGQYNEQFF. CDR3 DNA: TGTGCCAGCTCACTAAACGGACAGTACAATGAGCAGTTCTTC. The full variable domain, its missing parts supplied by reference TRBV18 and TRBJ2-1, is NAGVMQNPRHLVRRRGQEARLRCSPMKGHSHVYWYRQLPEEGLKFMVYLQKENIIDESGMPKERFSAEFPKEGPSILRIQQVVRGDSAAYFCASSLNGQYNEQFFGPGTRLTVL.

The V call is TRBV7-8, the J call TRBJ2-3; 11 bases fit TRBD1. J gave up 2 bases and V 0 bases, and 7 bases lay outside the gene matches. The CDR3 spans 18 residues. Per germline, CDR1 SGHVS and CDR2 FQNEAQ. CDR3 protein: CASSLAIGQGADTDTQYF. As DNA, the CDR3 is TGTGCCAGCAGCTTAGCGATCGGACAGGGGGCAGACACAGATACGCAGTATTTT.

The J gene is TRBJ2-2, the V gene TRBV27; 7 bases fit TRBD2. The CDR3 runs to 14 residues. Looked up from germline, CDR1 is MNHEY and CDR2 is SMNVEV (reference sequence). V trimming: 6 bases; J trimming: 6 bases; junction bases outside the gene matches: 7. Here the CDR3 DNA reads TGTGCCAGCAGGGGGGGGTGGGGCCCCGGGGAGCTGTTTTTT. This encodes CASRGGWGPGELFF.

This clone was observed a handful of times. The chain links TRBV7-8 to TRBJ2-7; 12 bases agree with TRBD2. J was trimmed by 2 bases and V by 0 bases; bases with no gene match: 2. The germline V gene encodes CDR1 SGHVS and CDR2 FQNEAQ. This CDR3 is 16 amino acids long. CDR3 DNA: TGTGCCAGCAGCTTAGCTCTAGCGGGGGGGACCTACGAGCAGTACTTC. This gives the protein CASSLALAGGTYEQYF.

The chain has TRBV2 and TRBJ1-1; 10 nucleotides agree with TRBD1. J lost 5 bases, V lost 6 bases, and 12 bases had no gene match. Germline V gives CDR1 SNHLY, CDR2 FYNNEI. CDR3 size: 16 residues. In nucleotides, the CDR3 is TGTGCCAGCAGACCCGGACAGGGGGGACGAAGGACTGAAGCTTTCTTT. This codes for CASRPGQGGRRTEAFF. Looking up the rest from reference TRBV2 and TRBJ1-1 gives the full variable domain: EPEVTQTPSHQVTQMGQEVILRCVPISNHLYFYWYRQILGQKVEFLVSFYNNEISEKSEIFDDQFSVERPDGSNFTLKIRSTKLEDSAMYFCASRPGQGGRRTEAFFGQGTRLTVV.